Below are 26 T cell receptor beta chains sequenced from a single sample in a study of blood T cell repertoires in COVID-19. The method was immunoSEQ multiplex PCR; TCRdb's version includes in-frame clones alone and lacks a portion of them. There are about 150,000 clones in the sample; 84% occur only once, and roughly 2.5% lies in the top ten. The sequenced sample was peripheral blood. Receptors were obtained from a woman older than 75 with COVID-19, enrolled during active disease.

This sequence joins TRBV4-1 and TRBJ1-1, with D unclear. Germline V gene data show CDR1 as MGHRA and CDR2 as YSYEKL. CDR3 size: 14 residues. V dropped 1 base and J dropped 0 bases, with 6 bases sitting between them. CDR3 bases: TGCGCCAGCAGCCAAGGACTGATGAACACTGAAGCTTTCTTT. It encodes CASSQGLMNTEAFF.

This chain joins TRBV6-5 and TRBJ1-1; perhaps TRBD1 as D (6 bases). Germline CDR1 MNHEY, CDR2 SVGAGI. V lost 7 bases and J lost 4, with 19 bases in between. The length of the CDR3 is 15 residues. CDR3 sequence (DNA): TGTGCCAGCATGCGGCAGGGGTTTTTCGGCACTGAAGCTTTCTTT. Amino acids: CASMRQGFFGTEAFF.

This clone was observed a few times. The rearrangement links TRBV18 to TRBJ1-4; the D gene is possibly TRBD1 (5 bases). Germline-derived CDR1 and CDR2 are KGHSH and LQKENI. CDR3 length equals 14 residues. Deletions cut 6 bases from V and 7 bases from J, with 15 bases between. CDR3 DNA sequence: TGTGCCAGCTCCGAGAGGGGACTGGGTGAAAAACTGTTTTTT. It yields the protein CASSERGLGEKLFF.

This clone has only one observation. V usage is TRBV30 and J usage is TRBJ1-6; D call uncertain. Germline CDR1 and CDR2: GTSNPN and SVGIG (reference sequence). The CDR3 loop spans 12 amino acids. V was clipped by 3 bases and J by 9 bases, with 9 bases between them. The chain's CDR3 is CAWSTVVSPLHF. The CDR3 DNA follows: TGTGCCTGGAGCACAGTTGTTTCACCCCTCCACTTT.

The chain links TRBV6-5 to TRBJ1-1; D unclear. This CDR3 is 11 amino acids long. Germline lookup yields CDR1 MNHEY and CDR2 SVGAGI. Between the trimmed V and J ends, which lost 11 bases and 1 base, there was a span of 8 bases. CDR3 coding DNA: TGTGCCTCAACTAGGAACACTGAAGCTTTCTTT. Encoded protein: CASTRNTEAFF.

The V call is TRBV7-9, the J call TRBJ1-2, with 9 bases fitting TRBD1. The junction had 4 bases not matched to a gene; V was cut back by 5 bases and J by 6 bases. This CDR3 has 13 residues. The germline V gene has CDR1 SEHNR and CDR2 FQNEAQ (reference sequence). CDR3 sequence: CASSPWTGDGYTF. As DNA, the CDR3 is TGTGCCAGCAGCCCCTGGACAGGGGATGGCTACACCTTC.

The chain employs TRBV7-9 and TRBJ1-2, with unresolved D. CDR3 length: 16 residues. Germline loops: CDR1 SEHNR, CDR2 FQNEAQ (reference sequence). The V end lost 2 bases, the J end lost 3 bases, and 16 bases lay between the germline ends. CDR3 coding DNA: TGTGCCAGCAGCTTATTAGGCCGGGAGCTATACTATGGCTACACCTTC. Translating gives CASSLLGRELYYGYTF.

The CDR3 DNA reads as TGTGCCAGCAGTCCCCCTGAGGGTTCCTACGAGCAGTACTTC. This encodes CASSPPEGSYEQYF. The V gene is TRBV6-6, the J gene TRBJ2-7; possible D gene TRBD2, 5 bases. The germline V gene encodes CDR1 MNHNY and CDR2 SVGAGI (reference sequence). CDR3 length equals 14 residues. The germline V and J ends were trimmed by 5 bases and 1 base, with 12 bases remaining between them.

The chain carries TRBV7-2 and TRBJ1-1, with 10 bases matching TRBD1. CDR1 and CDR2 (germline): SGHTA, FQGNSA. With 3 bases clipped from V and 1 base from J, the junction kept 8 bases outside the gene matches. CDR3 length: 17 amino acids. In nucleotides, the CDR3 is TGTGCCAGCAGCTTGGGACAGGGGATTTTGAAGAACACTGAAGCTTTCTTT. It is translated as CASSLGQGILKNTEAFF.

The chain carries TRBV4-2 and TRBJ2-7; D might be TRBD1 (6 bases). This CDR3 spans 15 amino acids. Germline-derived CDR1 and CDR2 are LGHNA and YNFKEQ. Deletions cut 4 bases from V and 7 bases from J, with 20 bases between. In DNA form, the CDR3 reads TGTGCCAGCAGCCTTACCCCCGGGACACCCTTGGAGCAGTACTTC. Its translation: CASSLTPGTPLEQYF.

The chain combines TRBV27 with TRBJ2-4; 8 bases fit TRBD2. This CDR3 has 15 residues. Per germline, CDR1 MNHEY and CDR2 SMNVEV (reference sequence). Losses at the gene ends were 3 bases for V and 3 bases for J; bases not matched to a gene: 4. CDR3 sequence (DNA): TGTGCCAGCAGTTTTGCGGGGGGACTCAAAAACATTCAGTACTTC. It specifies CASSFAGGLKNIQYF.

CDR3 in amino acids: CASSESQGNSPLHF. The CDR3 bases are TGTGCCAGCAGTGAGAGTCAGGGAAATTCACCCCTCCACTTT. The chain couples TRBV2 to TRBJ1-6, with D possibly TRBD1 on 5 matching bases. The V and J ends lost 3 bases and 7 bases respectively, with 10 bases between them. The CDR3 has 14 amino acids. The germline gives CDR1 SNHLY, CDR2 FYNNEI.

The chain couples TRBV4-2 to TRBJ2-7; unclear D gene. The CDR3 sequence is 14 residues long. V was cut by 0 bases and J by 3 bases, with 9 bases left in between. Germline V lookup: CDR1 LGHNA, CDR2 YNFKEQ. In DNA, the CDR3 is TGTGCCAGCAGCCAAGAGGCTAGAGGCTACGAGCAGTACTTC. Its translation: CASSQEARGYEQYF.

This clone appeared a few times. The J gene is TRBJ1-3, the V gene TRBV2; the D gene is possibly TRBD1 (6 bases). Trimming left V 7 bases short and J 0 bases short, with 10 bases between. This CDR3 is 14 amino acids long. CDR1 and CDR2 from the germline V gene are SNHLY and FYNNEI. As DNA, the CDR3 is TGTGCCAGCACCGGGACATACTCTGGAAACACCATATATTTT. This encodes CASTGTYSGNTIYF. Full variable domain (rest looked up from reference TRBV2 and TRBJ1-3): EPEVTQTPSHQVTQMGQEVILRCVPISNHLYFYWYRQILGQKVEFLVSFYNNEISEKSEIFDDQFSVERPDGSNFTLKIRSTKLEDSAMYFCASTGTYSGNTIYFGEGSWLTVV.

CDR3 residues: CASIRLAGSYEQYF. The DNA of the CDR3 is TGTGCCAGCATCAGACTAGCGGGTTCCTACGAGCAGTACTTC. The V call is TRBV6-5, the J call TRBJ2-7; 10 nucleotides match TRBD2. V trimming: 7 bases; J trimming: 1 base; junction bases outside the gene matches: 4. The CDR3 totals 14 residues. Germline V gene data show CDR1 as MNHEY and CDR2 as SVGAGI.

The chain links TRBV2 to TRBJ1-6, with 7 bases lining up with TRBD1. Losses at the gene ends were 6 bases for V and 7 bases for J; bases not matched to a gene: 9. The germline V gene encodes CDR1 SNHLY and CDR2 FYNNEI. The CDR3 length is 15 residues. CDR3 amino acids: CASSPQGIANSPLHF. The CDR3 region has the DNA TGTGCCAGCAGCCCACAGGGGATCGCGAATTCACCCCTCCACTTT.

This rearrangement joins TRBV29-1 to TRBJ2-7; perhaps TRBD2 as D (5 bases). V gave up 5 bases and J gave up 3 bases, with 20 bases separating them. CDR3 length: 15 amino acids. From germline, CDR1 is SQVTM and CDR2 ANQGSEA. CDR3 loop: CSVSRPGDNYYEQYF. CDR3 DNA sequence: TGCAGCGTTTCTCGACCCGGGGATAACTACTACGAGCAGTACTTC.

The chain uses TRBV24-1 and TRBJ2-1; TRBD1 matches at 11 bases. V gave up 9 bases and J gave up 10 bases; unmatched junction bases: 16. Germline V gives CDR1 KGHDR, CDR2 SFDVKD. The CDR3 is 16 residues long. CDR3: CATAGGTGGKVGEQFF. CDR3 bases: TGTGCCACCGCTGGGGGGACAGGGGGGAAGGTGGGAGAGCAGTTCTTC.

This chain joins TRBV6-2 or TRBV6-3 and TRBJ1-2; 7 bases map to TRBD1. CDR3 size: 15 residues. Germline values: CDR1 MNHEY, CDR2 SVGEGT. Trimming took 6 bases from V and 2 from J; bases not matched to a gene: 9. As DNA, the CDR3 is TGTGCCAGCAGCCCTCTTTTGGGACAGAACTATGGCTACACCTTC. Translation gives CASSPLLGQNYGYTF.

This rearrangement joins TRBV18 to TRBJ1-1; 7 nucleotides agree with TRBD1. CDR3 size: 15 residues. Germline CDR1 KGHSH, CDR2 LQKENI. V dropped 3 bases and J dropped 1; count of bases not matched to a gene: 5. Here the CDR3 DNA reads TGTGCCAGCTCACCTTGGACAGGAAAGAACACTGAAGCTTTCTTT. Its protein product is CASSPWTGKNTEAFF.

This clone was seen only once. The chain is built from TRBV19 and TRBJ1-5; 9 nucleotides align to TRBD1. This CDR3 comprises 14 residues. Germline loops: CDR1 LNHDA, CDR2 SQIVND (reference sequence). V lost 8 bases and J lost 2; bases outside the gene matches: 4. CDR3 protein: CASDTGGGNQPQHF. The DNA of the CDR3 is TGTGCCAGTGATACAGGGGGCGGCAATCAGCCCCAGCATTTT.

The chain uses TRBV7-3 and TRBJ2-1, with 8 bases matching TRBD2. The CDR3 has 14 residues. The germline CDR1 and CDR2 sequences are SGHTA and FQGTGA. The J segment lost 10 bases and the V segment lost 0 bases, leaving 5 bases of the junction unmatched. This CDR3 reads CASSLTWTSTEQFF. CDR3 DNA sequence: TGTGCCAGCAGCTTAACTTGGACTAGCACCGAGCAGTTCTTC.

The CDR3 coding sequence is TGTGCCATCAGTTTGGGACTAGCGGTGAACACCGGGGAGCTGTTTTTT. It encodes CAISLGLAVNTGELFF. The rearrangement joins TRBV10-3 to TRBJ2-2, with 11 bases identical to TRBD2. Germline lookup yields CDR1 ENHRY and CDR2 SYGVKD. The CDR3 is 16 residues long. Germline trimming cut 5 bases from V and 1 base from J; bases unmatched to any gene: 3.

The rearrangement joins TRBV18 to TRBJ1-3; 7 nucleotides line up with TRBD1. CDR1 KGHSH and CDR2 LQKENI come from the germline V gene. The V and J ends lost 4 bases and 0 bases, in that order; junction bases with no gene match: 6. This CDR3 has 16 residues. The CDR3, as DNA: TGTGCCAGCTCACTTGGACAGGCGAGCTCTGGAAACACCATATATTTT. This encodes CASSLGQASSGNTIYF.

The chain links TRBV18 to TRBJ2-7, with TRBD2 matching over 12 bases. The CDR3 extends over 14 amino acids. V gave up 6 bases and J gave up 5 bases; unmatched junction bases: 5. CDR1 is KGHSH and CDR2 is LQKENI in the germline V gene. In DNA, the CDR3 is TGTGCCAGCTCGATGACTAGCGGGGGTGACGAGCAGTACTTC. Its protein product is CASSMTSGGDEQYF. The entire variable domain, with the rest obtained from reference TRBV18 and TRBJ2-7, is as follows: NAGVMQNPRHLVRRRGQEARLRCSPMKGHSHVYWYRQLPEEGLKFMVYLQKENIIDESGMPKERFSAEFPKEGPSILRIQQVVRGDSAAYFCASSMTSGGDEQYFGPGTRLTVT.

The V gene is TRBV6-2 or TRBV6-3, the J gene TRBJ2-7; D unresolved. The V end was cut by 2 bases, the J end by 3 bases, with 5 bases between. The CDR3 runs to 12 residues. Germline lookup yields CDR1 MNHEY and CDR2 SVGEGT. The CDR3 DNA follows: TGTGCCAGCAGTTACGCAGACTACGAGCAGTACTTC. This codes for CASSYADYEQYF.